The table lists the clone carrying this TCR beta chain with a few counts. The antigen is undetermined. TCRdb fed the reads into MiXCR, producing one record per CDR3 protein. Among some 320,000 distinct CDR3 sequences listed, almost 30% were seen once. These data originate in a study of T cell repertoires in cytomegalovirus infection. Study-level background: Researchers turned to recently identified HLA-C-restricted CMV epitopes as well as well-studied HLA-B-restricted ones. It can be stated that public TCR beta signatures indicated CMV infection as well as a matching HLA type. Broader study findings: What dominated the ex vivo response were HLA-C-restricted CMV-specific TCR beta clonotypes. Totalled public TCR beta family frequency picked out people who carried CMV plus the relevant HLA.

Germline CDR1 is KGHSH and CDR2 is LQKENI. The CDR3 has 15 residues. Losses at the gene ends were 1 base for V and 4 bases for J; bases not matched to a gene: 2. This sample comprised cultured PBMCs, obtained from culture after CMV antigen stimulation. The source of this sequence is a human donor in good health (CMV status not recorded). Some clones in this sample may be carry-over from other donors' samples. The chain employs TRBV18 and TRBJ2-1; 9 nucleotides line up with TRBD2. CDR3 nucleotides: TGTGCCAGCTCACCACTGCGGGAGGGGTACAATGAGCAGTTCTTC. This translates into CASSPLREGYNEQFF. The full variable domain, with the rest looked up from reference TRBV18 and TRBJ2-1, is NAGVMQNPRHLVRRRGQEARLRCSPMKGHSHVYWYRQLPEEGLKFMVYLQKENIIDESGMPKERFSAEFPKEGPSILRIQQVVRGDSAAYFCASSPLREGYNEQFFGPGTRLTVL.